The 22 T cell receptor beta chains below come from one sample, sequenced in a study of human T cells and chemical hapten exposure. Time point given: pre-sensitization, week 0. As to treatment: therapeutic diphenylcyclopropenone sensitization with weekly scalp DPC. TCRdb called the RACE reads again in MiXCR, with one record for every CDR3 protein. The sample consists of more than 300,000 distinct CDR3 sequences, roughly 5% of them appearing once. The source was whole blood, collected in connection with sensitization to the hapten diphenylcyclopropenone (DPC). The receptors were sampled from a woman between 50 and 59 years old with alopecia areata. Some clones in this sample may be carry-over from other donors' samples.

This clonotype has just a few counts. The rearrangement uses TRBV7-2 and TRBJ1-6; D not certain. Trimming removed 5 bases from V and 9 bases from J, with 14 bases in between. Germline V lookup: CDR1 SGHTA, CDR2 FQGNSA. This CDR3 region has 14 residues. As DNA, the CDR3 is TGTGCCAGCAGCCCCACAGTGGTGGGTTCACCCCTCCACTTT. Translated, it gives CASSPTVVGSPLHF.

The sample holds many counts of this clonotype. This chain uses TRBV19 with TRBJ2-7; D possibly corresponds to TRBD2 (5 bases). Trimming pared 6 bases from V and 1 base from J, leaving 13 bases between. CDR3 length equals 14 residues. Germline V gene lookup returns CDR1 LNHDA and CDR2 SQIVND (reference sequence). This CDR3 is CASRRTLASYEQYF. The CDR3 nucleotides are TGTGCCAGTAGAAGGACTCTCGCGTCCTACGAGCAGTACTTC.

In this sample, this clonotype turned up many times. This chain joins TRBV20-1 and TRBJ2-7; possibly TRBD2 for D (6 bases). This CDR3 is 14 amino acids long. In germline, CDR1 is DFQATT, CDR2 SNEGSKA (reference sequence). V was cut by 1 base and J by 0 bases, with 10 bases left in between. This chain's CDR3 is CSARVRGSSYEQYF. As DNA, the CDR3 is TGCAGTGCTAGAGTTCGGGGGAGCTCCTACGAGCAGTACTTC.

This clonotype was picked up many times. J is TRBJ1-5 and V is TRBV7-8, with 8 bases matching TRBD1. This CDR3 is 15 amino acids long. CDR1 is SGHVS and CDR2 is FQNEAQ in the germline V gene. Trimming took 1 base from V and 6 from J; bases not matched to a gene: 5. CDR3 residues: CASSLGDRYGQPQHF. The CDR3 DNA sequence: TGTGCCAGCAGCTTAGGGGACAGGTACGGTCAGCCCCAGCATTTT.

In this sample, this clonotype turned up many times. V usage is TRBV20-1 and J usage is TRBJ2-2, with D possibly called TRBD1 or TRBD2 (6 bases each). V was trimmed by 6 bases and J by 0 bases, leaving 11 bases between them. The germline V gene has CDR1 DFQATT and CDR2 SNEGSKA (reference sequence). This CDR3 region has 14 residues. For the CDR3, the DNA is TGCAGTGCCCGAGGGGGGCCGAACACCGGGGAGCTGTTTTTT. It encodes CSARGGPNTGELFF.

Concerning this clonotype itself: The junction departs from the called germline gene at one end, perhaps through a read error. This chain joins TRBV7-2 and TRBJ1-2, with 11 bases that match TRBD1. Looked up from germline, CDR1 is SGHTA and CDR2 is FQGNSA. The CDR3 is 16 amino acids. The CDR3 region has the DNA TGTGGCAGCAGCTACCGGACAGGGGGCTATAACTATGGCTACACCTTC. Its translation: CGSSYRTGGYNYGYTF.

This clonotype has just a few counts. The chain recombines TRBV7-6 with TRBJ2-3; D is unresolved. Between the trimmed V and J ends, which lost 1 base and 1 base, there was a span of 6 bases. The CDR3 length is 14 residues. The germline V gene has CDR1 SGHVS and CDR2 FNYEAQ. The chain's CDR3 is CASSLVKGTDTQYF. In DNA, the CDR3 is TGTGCCAGCAGCTTAGTGAAGGGCACAGATACGCAGTATTTT.

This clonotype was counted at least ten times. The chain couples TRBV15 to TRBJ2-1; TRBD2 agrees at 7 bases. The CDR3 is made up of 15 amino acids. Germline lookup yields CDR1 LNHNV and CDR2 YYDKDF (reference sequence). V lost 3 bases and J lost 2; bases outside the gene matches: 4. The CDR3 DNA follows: TGTGCCACCAGCAGGGGGAGGGGACCCTACAATGAGCAGTTCTTC. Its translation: CATSRGRGPYNEQFF.

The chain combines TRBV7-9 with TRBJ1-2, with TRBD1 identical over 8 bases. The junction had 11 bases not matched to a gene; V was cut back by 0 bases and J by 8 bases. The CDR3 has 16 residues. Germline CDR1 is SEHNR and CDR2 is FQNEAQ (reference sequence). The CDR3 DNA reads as TGTGCCAGCAGCTTAGCGGAGTCCCGACAGGGGAGCGGCTACACCTTC. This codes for CASSLAESRQGSGYTF. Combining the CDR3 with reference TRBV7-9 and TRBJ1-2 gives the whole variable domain DTGVSQNPRHKITKRGQNVTFRCDPISEHNRLYWYRQTLGQGPEFLTYFQNEAQLEKSRLLSDRFSAERPKGSFSTLEIQRTEQGDSAMYLCASSLAESRQGSGYTFGSGTRLTVV.

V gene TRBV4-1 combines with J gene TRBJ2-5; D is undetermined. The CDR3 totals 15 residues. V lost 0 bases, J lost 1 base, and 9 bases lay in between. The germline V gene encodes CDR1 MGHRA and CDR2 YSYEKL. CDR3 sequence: CASSQDLLSQETQYF. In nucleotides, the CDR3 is TGCGCCAGCAGCCAAGATTTGTTGAGCCAAGAGACCCAGTACTTC.

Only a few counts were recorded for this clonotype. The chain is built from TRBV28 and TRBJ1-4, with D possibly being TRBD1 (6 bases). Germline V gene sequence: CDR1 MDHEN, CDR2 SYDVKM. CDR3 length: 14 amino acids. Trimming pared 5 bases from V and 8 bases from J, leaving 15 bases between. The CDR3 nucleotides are TGTGCCAGCAGTCCCGGGACAATTCGAGAAAAACTGTTTTTT. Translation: CASSPGTIREKLFF. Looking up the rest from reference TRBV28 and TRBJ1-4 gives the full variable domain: DVKVTQSSRYLVKRTGEKVFLECVQDMDHENMFWYRQDPGLGLRLIYFSYDVKMKEKGDIPEGYSVSREKKERFSLILESASTNQTSMYLCASSPGTIREKLFFGSGTQLSVL.

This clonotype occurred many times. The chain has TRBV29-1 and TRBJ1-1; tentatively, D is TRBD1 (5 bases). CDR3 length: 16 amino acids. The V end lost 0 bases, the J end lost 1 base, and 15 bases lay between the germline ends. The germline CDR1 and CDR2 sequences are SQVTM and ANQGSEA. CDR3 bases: TGCAGCGTTGAAGATCGAGGGGCGGGGCGGAACACTGAAGCTTTCTTT. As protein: CSVEDRGAGRNTEAFF.

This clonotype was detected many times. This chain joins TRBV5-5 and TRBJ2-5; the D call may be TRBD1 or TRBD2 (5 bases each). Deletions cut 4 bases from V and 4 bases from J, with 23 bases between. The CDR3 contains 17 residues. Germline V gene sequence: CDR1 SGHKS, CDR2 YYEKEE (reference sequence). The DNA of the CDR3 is TGTGCCAGCAGCCGGGTGGCAGGGCAGACGGGGAGAGAGACCCAGTACTTC. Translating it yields CASSRVAGQTGRETQYF.

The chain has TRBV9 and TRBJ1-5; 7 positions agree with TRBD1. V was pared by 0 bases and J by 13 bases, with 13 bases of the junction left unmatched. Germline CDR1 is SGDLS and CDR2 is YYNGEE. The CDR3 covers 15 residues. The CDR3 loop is CASSVGGERTGTQHF. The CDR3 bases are TGTGCCAGCAGCGTAGGCGGGGAGAGGACAGGTACTCAGCATTTT.

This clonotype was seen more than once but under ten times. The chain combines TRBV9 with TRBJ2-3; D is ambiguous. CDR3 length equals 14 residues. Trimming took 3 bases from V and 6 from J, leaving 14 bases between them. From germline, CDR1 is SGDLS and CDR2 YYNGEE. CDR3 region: CASSESASLDTQYF. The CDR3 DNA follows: TGTGCCAGCAGCGAGAGCGCGTCGCTGGATACGCAGTATTTT.

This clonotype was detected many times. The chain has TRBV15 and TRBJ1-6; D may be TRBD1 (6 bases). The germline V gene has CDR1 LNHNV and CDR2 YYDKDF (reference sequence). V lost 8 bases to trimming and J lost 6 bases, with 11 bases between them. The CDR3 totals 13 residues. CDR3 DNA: TGTGCCACCGGATGGACAGCTAATTCACCCCTCCACTTT. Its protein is CATGWTANSPLHF.

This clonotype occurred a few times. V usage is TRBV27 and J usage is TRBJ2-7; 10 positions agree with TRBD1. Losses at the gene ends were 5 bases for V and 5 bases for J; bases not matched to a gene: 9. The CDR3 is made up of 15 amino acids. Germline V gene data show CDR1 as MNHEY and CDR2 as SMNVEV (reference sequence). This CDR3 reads CASSPPTGGWDEQYF. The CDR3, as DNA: TGTGCCAGCAGTCCCCCGACAGGGGGCTGGGACGAGCAGTACTTC.

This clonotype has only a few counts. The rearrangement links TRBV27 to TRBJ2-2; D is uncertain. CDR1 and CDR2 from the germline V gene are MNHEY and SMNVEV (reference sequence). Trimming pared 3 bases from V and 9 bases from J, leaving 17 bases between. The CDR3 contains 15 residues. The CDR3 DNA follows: TGTGCCAGCAGTTTCGTGCGCCCCTCTATCTGGGAGCTGTTTTTT. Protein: CASSFVRPSIWELFF.

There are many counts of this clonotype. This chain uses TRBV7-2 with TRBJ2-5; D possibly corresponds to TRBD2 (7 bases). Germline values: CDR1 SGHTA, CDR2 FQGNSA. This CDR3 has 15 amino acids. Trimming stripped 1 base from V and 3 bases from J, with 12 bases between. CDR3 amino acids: CASSLEGGTKETQYF. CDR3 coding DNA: TGTGCCAGCAGCTTAGAGGGGGGGACTAAAGAGACCCAGTACTTC.

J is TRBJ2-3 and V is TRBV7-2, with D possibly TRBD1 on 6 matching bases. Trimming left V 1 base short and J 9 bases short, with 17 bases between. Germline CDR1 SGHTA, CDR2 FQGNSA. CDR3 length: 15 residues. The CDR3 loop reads CASSLGAGETGTQYF. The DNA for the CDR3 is TGTGCCAGCAGCTTAGGGGCAGGGGAAACAGGGACGCAGTATTTT. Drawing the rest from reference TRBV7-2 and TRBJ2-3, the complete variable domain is GAGVSQSPSNKVTEKGKDVELRCDPISGHTALYWYRQSLGQGLEFLIYFQGNSAPDKSGLPSDRFSAERTGGSVSTLTIQRTQQEDSAVYLCASSLGAGETGTQYFGPGTRLTVL.

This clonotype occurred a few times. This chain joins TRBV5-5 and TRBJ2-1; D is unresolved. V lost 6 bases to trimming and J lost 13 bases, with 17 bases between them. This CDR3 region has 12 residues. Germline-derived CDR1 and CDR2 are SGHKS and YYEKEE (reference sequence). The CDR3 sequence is CASTSSLEKQFF. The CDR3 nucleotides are TGTGCCAGCACGTCTAGTCTGGAGAAACAGTTCTTC.

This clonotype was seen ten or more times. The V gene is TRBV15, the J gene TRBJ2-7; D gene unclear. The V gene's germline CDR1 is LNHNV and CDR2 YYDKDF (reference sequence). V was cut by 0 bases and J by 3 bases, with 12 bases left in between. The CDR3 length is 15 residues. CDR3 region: CATSRDRTKLYEQYF. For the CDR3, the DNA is TGTGCCACCAGCAGAGATAGAACAAAACTCTACGAGCAGTACTTC.